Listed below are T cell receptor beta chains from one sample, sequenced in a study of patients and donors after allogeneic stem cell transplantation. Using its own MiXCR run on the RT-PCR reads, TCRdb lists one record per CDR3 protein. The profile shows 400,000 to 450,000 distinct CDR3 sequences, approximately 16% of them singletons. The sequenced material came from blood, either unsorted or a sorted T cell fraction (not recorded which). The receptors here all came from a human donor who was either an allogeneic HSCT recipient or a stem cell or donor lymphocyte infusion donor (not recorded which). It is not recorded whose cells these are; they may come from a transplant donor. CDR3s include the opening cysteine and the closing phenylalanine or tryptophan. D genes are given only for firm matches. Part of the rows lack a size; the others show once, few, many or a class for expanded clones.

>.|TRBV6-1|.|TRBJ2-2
TGTGCCAGCAGTAACCAGGGTTCCGGGGAGCTGTTTTTT
CASSNQGSGELFF
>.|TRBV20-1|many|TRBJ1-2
TGCAGTGCTCCTACGCTGGGAGAGGGCTACACCTTC
CSAPTLGEGYTF
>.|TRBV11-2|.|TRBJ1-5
TGTGCCAGCAGCAGGGACAATAGCAATCAGCCCCAGCATTTT
CASSRDNSNQPQHF
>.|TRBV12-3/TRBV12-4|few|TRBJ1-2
TGTGCCAGCAGTACCGGGCCTCACTATGGCTACACCTTC
CASSTGPHYGYTF
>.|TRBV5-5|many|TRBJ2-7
TGTGCCAGCAGCATTCGACGGTTAAACTACGAGCAGTACTTC
CASSIRRLNYEQYF
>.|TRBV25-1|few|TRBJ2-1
TGTGCCAGCCGGGATCCCCGAACCGGGGGCCCCCATGAGCAGTTCTTC
CASRDPRTGGPHEQFF
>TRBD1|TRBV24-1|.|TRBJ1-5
TGTGCCACCAGTGCGACAGGGAAGAGCAATCAGCCCCAGCATTTT
CATSATGKSNQPQHF
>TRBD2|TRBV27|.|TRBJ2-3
TGTGCCAGCAGCCCGTGGGGACTACGCACAGATACGCAGTATTTT
CASSPWGLRTDTQYF
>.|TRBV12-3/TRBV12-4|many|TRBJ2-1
TGTGCCAGCAGGTTAACTCAACGTGAGGATGAGCAGTTCTTC
CASRLTQREDEQFF
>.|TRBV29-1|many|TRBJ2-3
TGCAGCGCCGGGACTGCTCTTAGCACAGATACGCAGTATTTT
CSAGTALSTDTQYF
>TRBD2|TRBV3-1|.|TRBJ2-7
TGTGCCAGCAGCCAAGGTGGACGGGAGGGAACCTACGAGCAGTACTTC
CASSQGGREGTYEQYF
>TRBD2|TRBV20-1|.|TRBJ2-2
TGCAGTGCGTCACTAGCGTCGAACACCGGGGAGCTGTTTTTT
CSASLASNTGELFF
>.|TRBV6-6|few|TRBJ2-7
TGTGCCAGCGGATTGGTGAGGGGCTACGAGCAGTACTTC
CASGLVRGYEQYF
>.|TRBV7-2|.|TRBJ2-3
TGTGCCAGCAGCTTAGGGGTGAGGACAAGCACAGATACGCAGTATTTT
CASSLGVRTSTDTQYF
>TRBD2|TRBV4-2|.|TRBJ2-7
TGTGCCAGCAGCCAATTCGGGACTAGGGATTACTACGAGCAGTACTTC
CASSQFGTRDYYEQYF
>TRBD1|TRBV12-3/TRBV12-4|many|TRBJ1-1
TGTGCCAGCAGTTCCCGGACAGGGTCGGGAGCTTTCTTT
CASSSRTGSGAFF
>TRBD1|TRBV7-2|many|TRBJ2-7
TGTGCCAGCAGCTCGGGACAGGGGTACGACGAGCAGTACTTC
CASSSGQGYDEQYF